These T cell receptor beta chains were read from a single sample in a study of cytomegalovirus exposure and HLA in healthy donors. Data came from immunoSEQ multiplex PCR; TCRdb stores just in-frame clones and leaves some out. The data show more than 90,000 clones, with roughly four fifths seen just once and 3.8% held by the top ten. The sample was PBMCs. The source of these receptors is a man over 45 in good health and CMV-seronegative. Both conserved end residues are part of each CDR3. The D gene is left open where the match is weak. Rows may omit the clone size; those that give it use once, few, many or a size class.

J gene,V gene,D gene,clone size,CDR3 protein,CDR3 DNA
TRBJ2-3,TRBV9,-,-,CASSLGLPKGTVDTQYF,TGTGCCAGCAGCTTGGGACTCCCCAAGGGCACAGTGGATACGCAGTATTTT
TRBJ2-1,TRBV7-9,TRBD2,few,CASSLGSLAGVEQFF,TGTGCCAGCAGCTTAGGGTCACTAGCGGGAGTTGAGCAGTTCTTC
TRBJ2-1,TRBV30,TRBD1,-,CAAAWTGPYNEQFF,TGTGCCGCCGCCTGGACAGGGCCCTACAATGAGCAGTTCTTC
TRBJ2-7,TRBV6-5,TRBD2,once,CASRHRTSGPREQYF,TGTGCCAGCAGACACCGGACTAGCGGTCCTAGGGAGCAGTACTTC
TRBJ2-4,TRBV28,TRBD2,-,CASSLSVSGRNIQYF,TGTGCCAGCAGCCTTTCCGTTAGCGGGAGAAACATTCAGTACTTC
TRBJ2-1,TRBV11-3,-,-,CASSSKAVSYNEQFF,TGTGCCAGCAGCTCCAAAGCGGTCTCCTACAATGAGCAGTTCTTC
TRBJ2-7,TRBV5-1,TRBD1,-,CASSLGAGGSTYEQYF,TGCGCCAGCAGCTTGGGGGCAGGGGGATCGACCTACGAGCAGTACTTC
TRBJ2-2,TRBV6-7,TRBD1,-,CASSYSKDRVSGATGELFF,TGTGCCAGCAGTTACTCGAAGGACAGGGTGTCGGGGGCCACCGGGGAGCTGTTTTTT
TRBJ1-1,TRBV28,-,few,CASSLLREAFF,TGTGCCAGCAGCTTACTGAGAGAAGCTTTCTTT
TRBJ2-7,TRBV19,-,few,CASSIRHAYEQYF,TGTGCCAGTAGTATCCGACACGCGTACGAGCAGTACTTC
TRBJ2-3,TRBV25-1,TRBD2,once,CASSPGRGREGRTDTQYF,TGTGCCAGCAGCCCCGGTAGGGGGCGGGAGGGCCGAACAGATACGCAGTATTTT
TRBJ2-5,TRBV5-4,TRBD2,-,CASSTGTSRETQYF,TGTGCCAGCAGCACCGGGACTAGTAGAGAGACCCAGTACTTC
TRBJ2-1,TRBV27,-,-,CASSIGTGQGGAGVGNEQFF,TGTGCCAGCAGTATAGGGACAGGGCAGGGGGGAGCGGGAGTTGGCAATGAGCAGTTCTTC
TRBJ1-1,TRBV14,-,once,CASSQGPRTEAFF,TGTGCCAGCAGCCAGGGGCCGAGGACTGAAGCTTTCTTT
TRBJ1-2,TRBV7-9,TRBD1,-,CASSLQGGADYGYTF,TGTGCCAGCAGCTTACAAGGGGGCGCGGACTATGGCTACACCTTC
TRBJ2-7,TRBV28,TRBD2,-,CASRRGGLSSYEQYF,TGTGCCAGCCGCCGGGGGGGGCTCAGCTCCTACGAGCAGTACTTC
TRBJ2-1,TRBV7-9,TRBD2,-,CASTQGASGSHEQFF,TGTGCCAGCACCCAAGGGGCTAGCGGGAGCCATGAGCAGTTCTTC
TRBJ2-5,TRBV7-9,TRBD1,-,CSSRDGYRGQETQYF,TGTTCCAGCAGGGATGGGTACAGGGGCCAAGAGACCCAGTACTTC
TRBJ2-7,TRBV18,TRBD2,-,CASSSGLAGESEQYF,TGTGCCAGCTCTTCGGGACTAGCGGGAGAGTCAGAGCAGTACTTC
TRBJ1-2,TRBV27,TRBD1,-,CASSLRQGTHGYTF,TGTGCCAGCAGTCTACGACAGGGGACCCATGGCTACACCTTC
TRBJ1-5,TRBV6-6,TRBD1,few,CASSWGQGGKNQPQHF,TGTGCCAGCAGTTGGGGACAGGGAGGAAAAAATCAGCCCCAGCATTTT
TRBJ2-7,TRBV11-2,-,-,CASSPTNAYEQYF,TGTGCCAGCAGCCCTACTAACGCCTACGAGCAGTACTTC
TRBJ2-7,TRBV6-5,TRBD2,-,CASSSSGISYEQYF,TGTGCCAGCAGTTCTAGCGGGATATCGTACGAGCAGTACTTC
TRBJ2-4,TRBV19,-,-,CASRPLFTGEGKNIQYF,TGTGCCAGTAGGCCTCTCTTTACGGGAGAAGGCAAAAACATTCAGTACTTC
TRBJ2-3,TRBV23-1,-,-,CATSFSLRLDTQYF,TGCGCCACGAGTTTCAGTTTGAGACTAGATACGCAGTATTTT
TRBJ2-2,TRBV5-6,-,-,CASSLGPAGETGELFF,TGTGCCAGCAGCTTGGGTCCCGCGGGTGAGACCGGGGAGCTGTTTTTT
TRBJ1-3,TRBV5-1,-,-,CASSLAGLQSGNTIYF,TGCGCCAGCAGCTTGGCCGGCTTACAGTCTGGAAACACCATATATTTT
TRBJ2-1,TRBV11-2,-,-,CASSLIRSGEQFF,TGTGCCAGCAGCTTAATAAGGTCAGGTGAGCAGTTCTTC
TRBJ2-7,TRBV5-1,TRBD2,few,CASSLGGRDYEQYF,TGCGCCAGCAGCTTGGGTGGGAGGGACTACGAGCAGTACTTC
TRBJ2-7,TRBV4-1,-,-,CASSREEKAYEQYF,TGCGCCAGCAGTCGGGAAGAGAAGGCTTACGAGCAGTACTTC
TRBJ2-1,TRBV11-3,-,-,CASSQMGDEQFF,TGTGCCAGCAGCCAAATGGGCGATGAGCAGTTCTTC
TRBJ1-5,TRBV19,-,few,CASSQGFQPQHF,TGTGCCAGTAGTCAGGGGTTTCAGCCCCAGCATTTT
TRBJ1-2,TRBV7-2,TRBD1,-,CASSYGTGTAGYTF,TGTGCCAGCAGCTACGGGACAGGGACGGCTGGCTACACCTTC
TRBJ2-3,TRBV30,-,-,CAWTRGTDTQYF,TGTGCCTGGACGCGCGGAACAGATACGCAGTATTTT
TRBJ1-2,TRBV30,-,-,CAWRPQGGGYTF,TGTGCCTGGAGGCCCCAGGGCGGCGGCTACACCTTC
TRBJ2-7,TRBV25-1,TRBD2,-,CASSEGRGGLRDEQYF,TGTGCCAGCAGTGAAGGGAGGGGAGGACTAAGGGACGAGCAGTACTTC
TRBJ2-2,TRBV10-1,-,-,CASSEKRTGELFF,TGCGCCAGCAGTGAAAAGCGCACCGGGGAGCTGTTTTTT
TRBJ2-1,TRBV28,TRBD2,-,CASSPVLASGGHNEQFF,TGTGCCAGCAGTCCGGTCTTAGCTAGCGGGGGCCACAATGAGCAGTTCTTC
TRBJ2-5,TRBV9,TRBD1,-,CASSPTGVQETQYF,TGTGCCAGCAGTCCAACAGGGGTCCAAGAGACCCAGTACTTC
TRBJ1-4,TRBV6-1,-,-,CAGSVTQTEKLFF,TGTGCCGGCAGTGTGACACAGACTGAAAAACTGTTTTTT
TRBJ2-7,TRBV2,TRBD1,-,CASSVEGAFYEQYF,TGTGCCAGCAGTGTAGAGGGGGCTTTCTACGAGCAGTACTTC
TRBJ2-1,TRBV10-3,TRBD2,-,CAIMPSGSSNEQFF,TGTGCCATCATGCCTAGCGGGAGCTCGAATGAGCAGTTCTTC
TRBJ2-3,TRBV9,-,-,CASSVASNTDTQYF,TGTGCCAGCAGCGTAGCTTCTAACACAGATACGCAGTATTTT
TRBJ2-3,TRBV7-7,TRBD2,-,CASSLGLAGVSDTQYF,TGTGCTAGCAGCTTAGGCCTAGCGGGAGTATCAGATACGCAGTATTTT
TRBJ2-7,TRBV2,-,-,CASSLDSSYEQYF,TGTGCCAGCAGTTTAGACAGCTCCTACGAGCAGTACTTC